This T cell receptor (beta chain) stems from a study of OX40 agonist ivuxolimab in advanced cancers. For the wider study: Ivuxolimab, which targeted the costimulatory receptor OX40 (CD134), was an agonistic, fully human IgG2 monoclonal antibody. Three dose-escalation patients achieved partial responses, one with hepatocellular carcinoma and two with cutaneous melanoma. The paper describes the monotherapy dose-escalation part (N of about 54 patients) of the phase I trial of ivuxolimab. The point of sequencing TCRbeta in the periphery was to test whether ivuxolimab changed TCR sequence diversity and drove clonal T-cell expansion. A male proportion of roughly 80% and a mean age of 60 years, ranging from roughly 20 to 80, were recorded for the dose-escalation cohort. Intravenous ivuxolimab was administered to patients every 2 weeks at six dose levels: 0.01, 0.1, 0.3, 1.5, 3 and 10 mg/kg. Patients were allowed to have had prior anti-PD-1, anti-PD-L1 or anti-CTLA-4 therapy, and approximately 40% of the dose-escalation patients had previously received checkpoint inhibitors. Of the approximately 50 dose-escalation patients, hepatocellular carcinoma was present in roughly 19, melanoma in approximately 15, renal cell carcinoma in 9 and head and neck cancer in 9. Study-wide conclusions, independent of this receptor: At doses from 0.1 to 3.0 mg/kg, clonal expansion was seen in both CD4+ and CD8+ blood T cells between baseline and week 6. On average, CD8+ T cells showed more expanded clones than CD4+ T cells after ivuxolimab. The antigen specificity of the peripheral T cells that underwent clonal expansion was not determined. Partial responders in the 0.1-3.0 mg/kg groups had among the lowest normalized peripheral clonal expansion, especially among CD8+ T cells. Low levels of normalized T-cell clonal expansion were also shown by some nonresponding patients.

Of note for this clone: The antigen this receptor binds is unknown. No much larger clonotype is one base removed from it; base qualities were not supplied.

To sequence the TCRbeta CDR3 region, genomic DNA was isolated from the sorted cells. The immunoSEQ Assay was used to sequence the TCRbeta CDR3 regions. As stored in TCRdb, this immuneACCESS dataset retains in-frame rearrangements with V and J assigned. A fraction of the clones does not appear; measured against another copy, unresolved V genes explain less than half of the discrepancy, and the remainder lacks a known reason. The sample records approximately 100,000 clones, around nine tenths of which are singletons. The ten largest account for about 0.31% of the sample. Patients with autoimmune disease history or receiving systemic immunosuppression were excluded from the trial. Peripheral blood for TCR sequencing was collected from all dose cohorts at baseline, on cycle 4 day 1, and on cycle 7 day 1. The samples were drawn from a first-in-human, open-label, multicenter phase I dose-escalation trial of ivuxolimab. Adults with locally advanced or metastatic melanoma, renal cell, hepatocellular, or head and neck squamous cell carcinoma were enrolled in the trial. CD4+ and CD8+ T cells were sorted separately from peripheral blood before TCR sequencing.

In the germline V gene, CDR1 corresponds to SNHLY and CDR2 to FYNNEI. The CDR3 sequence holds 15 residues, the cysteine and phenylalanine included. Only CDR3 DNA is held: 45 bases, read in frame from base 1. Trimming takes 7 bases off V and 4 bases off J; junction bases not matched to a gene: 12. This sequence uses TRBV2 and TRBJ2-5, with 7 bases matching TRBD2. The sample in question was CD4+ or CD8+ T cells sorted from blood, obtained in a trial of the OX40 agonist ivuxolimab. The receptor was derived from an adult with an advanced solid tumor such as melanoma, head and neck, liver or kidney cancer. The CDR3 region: CASTAGSGLGETQYF. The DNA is TGTGCCAGCACAGCGGGGAGCGGTCTGGGAGAGACCCAGTACTTC.